This TCR beta chain appears in the sequencing data of a study of OX40 agonist ivuxolimab in advanced cancers. A note on the overall study: Ivuxolimab was a fully human IgG2 agonistic monoclonal antibody targeting the costimulatory receptor OX40 (CD134). Intravenous ivuxolimab was administered to patients every 2 weeks at six dose levels: 0.01, 0.1, 0.3, 1.5, 3 and 10 mg/kg. Of the roughly 50 dose-escalation patients, hepatocellular carcinoma was present in around 19, melanoma in around 15, renal cell carcinoma in 9 and head and neck cancer in 9. In the dose-escalation cohort, approximately 83% of patients were male, and the mean age was 60 years with a range of roughly 20 to 85. Prior anti-PD-1, anti-PD-L1 or anti-CTLA-4 therapy was permitted, and 35% to 40% of dose-escalation patients had received checkpoint inhibitors. Partial responses occurred in three dose-escalation patients, of whom one had hepatocellular carcinoma and two had cutaneous melanoma. The point of sequencing TCRbeta in the periphery was to test whether ivuxolimab changed TCR sequence diversity and drove clonal T-cell expansion. The paper reports the monotherapy dose-escalation portion (N of about 50 patients) of the phase I ivuxolimab trial. General findings and caveats noted by the study authors: The antigen specificity of the peripheral T cells that underwent clonal expansion was not determined. In partial responders in the 0.1-3.0 mg/kg groups, normalized peripheral clonal expansion was found to be among the lowest, especially among CD8+ T cells. Low levels of normalized T-cell clonal expansion were also shown by some nonresponding patients. At doses of 0.1 to 3.0 mg/kg, clonal expansion of both CD4+ and CD8+ blood T cells was observed from baseline to week 6. After ivuxolimab, expanded clones were on average more numerous among CD8+ T cells than among CD4+ T cells.

The germline V gene gives CDR1 as MNHNS and CDR2 as SASEGT. V is pruned by 5 bases and J by 6 bases, leaving 6 bases of the junction without a gene match. The CDR3 runs 13 residues from the cysteine to the phenylalanine. Only the CDR3 region is kept as DNA, spanning 39 bases read in frame from base 1. Comment on this clone: Its binding antigen is unknown. It has no much larger one-base neighbor in the sample; base qualities were not kept.

The trial excluded patients who had a history of autoimmune disease or who were on systemic immunosuppression. Peripheral blood for TCR sequencing was drawn from every dose cohort at baseline, at cycle 4 day 1 and at cycle 7 day 1. Samples came from an open-label, multicenter, first-in-human phase I dose-escalation trial of ivuxolimab. Adults with locally advanced or metastatic melanoma, renal cell carcinoma, hepatocellular carcinoma or head and neck squamous cell carcinoma were enrolled in the trial. CD4+ and CD8+ T cells were sorted separately from peripheral blood before TCR sequencing. To sequence the TCRbeta CDR3 region, genomic DNA was isolated from the sorted cells. The immunoSEQ Assay was used to sequence the TCRbeta CDR3 regions. TCRdb carries this immuneACCESS record with in-frame sequences only. Its versions omit some clonotypes, under half of them owing to an unresolved V gene in the studies checked, with the rest unexplained. The sample yields 60,000 to 70,000 clones; about 80% were counted once. 1.2% of the sample comes from the top ten.

The V and J genes are TRBV6-1 and TRBJ1-1; 7 bases in the junction line up with TRBD1. This receptor was taken from an adult with an advanced solid tumor such as melanoma, head and neck, liver or kidney cancer. This sample comprised CD4+ or CD8+ T cells sorted from blood, obtained in a trial of the OX40 agonist ivuxolimab. Here is the DNA: TGTGCCAGCAGTTTTGGACAGGTCTCTGAAGCTTTCTTT. The encoded protein is CASSFGQVSEAFF.